This T cell receptor (beta chain) derives from a study of blood T cell repertoires in COVID-19 (TCRdb year 2020). For the wider study: The collaborator samples originated in the United States, Italy and Spain and spanned the acute and convalescent phases of COVID-19. The samples were drawn from two sources: the first 160 participants of the ongoing ImmuneRACE study, and approximately 1,300 subjects contributed by 6 global collaborators. The repertoires were released in a freely available public database intended as a resource for research on the immune response to SARS-CoV-2. The prospective study material was composed of cDNA or gDNA derived from T cells, B-cell-depleted T cells, or PBMCs. The sample metadata nearly always contained a de-identified subject ID, COVID-19 status, age in years and sex. Where available, HLA class I and class II types were taken from metadata supplied by the sample provider and were not determined by assay-based typing. Deeply sampled blood TCRbeta repertoires from subjects exposed to, actively infected with, or recovered from COVID-19 were included in the dataset.

Concerning this clone: Its antigen is unknown. Per-base qualities were not stored, and no clone one base away is much larger.

Study-wide conclusions, independent of this receptor: Clinical and demographic metadata were provided uncurated, with the amount varying by source and participant.

A second Seattle source provided samples from volunteer blood donors who had recovered from COVID-19. The collaborating institutions used their own protocols to collect whole blood in K2EDTA tubes. Collaborator samples were shipped for TCRbeta analysis as frozen whole blood, isolated PBMCs, or DNA extracted from either sample type. CDR1 and CDR2 were assigned from the germline V gene as SGHNT and YENEEA. The germline V end is reduced by 5 bases and the J end by 7 bases; junction bases left unmatched: 17. From cysteine to phenylalanine, the CDR3 is 17 amino acids long. The DNA shown is the 51-base CDR3, in frame from base 1. TCRbeta CDR3 regions were amplified from genomic DNA by means of the immunoSEQ Assay, a bias-controlled multiplex PCR. On the study's bioinformatics: Within the assay, amplification of reference gene primers was used to estimate how many nucleated cells each sample contained. To quantify the absolute abundance of each unique TCRbeta CDR3 rearrangement, sequence reads were collapsed and filtered. Productive Simpson clonality was computed per sample as the square root of Simpson's diversity index over productive rearrangements. Not all clones reach the TCRdb copy of this immuneACCESS table, which keeps in-frame sequences only. Checked studies attribute under half of the gap to unresolved V genes and leave the rest unexplained. D and trimming come from the DNA, and the V and J calls and clone size come from that table. The sample table shows just over 250,000 clones, and less than 90% are seen once. Clones ranked in the top ten supply 3.5% to 4.5% of the sample.

The specimen was peripheral blood. The receptor chain draws on TRBV11-3 and TRBJ2-3; 8 bases in between match TRBD2. The sequence was obtained from a man in his 60s who had recovered from COVID-19. In nucleotides, the sequence is TGTGCCAGCAGCCGAAGTCTGGGGACGGGGGGGTCGAATACGCAGTATTTT. Translated, this gives CASSRSLGTGGSNTQYF.